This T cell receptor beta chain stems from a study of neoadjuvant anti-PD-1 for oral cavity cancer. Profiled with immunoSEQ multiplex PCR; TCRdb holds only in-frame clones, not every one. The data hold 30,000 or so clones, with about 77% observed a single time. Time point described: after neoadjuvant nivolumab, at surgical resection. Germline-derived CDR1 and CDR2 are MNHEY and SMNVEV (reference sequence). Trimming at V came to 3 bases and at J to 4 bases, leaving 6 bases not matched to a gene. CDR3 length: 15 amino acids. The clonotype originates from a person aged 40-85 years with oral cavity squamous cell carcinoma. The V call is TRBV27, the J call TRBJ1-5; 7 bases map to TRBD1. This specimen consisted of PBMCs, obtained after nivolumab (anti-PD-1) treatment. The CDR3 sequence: CASSFGPGGNQPQHF. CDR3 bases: TGTGCCAGCAGTTTTGGGCCAGGGGGGAATCAGCCCCAGCATTTT.